The 19 T cell receptor beta chains given below trace back to one sample, sequenced in a study of T cells in women clearing cervical HPV infection. Libraries were prepared by immunoSEQ multiplex PCR; TCRdb keeps only in-frame clonotypes and omits some of them. The table lists some 25,000 clones. Sample: blood buffy coat. These TCRs come from a woman between 18 and 70 years old with a cervical HPV16 infection that either progressed to CIN3+ or cleared (not recorded which).

About this clone: With the read ending 3 residues before the CDR3 end, the germline J gene is used to fill in that end. This sequence joins TRBV19 and TRBJ1-2, with 8 bases identical to TRBD1. The length of the CDR3 is 13 residues. V shed 5 bases and J 6 bases; nucleotides not matched to a gene: 5. The germline V gene has CDR1 LNHDA and CDR2 SQIVND (reference sequence). This CDR3 is CASSVQGADGYTF. CDR3 DNA (partial): TGTGCCAGTAGTGTCCAGGGGGCCGATGGC. The full variable domain, in which reference TRBV19 and TRBJ1-2 provide the parts outside the CDR3, is DGGITQSPKYLFRKEGQNVTLSCEQNLNHDAMYWYRQDPGQGLRLIYYSQIVNDFQKGDIAEGYSVSREKKESFPLTVTSAQKNPTAFYLCASSVQGADGYTFGSGTRLTVV.

Frequency places this clone as medium-sized. The part of the CDR3 DNA that was read is TGTGCCAGCAGCCAGGCTGGGACAGGGGGGAGCTACGAG. The encoded protein is CASSQAGTGGSYE. The complete CDR3 reads CASSQAGTGGSYEQYF. V is TRBV14 and J is TRBJ2-7, with TRBD1 matching over 11 bases. The read stops 3 residues short of the end of the CDR3; the missing end is completed from the germline J gene. The CDR3 is 16 residues long. Germline CDR1 is SGHDN and CDR2 is FVKESK. After removal of 3 bases from V and 3 bases from J, the junction contained 7 bases not matched to a gene.

On this clone itself: From the germline J gene comes the end of the CDR3, since the read stops 3 residues before it. The chain is built from TRBV7-9 and TRBJ2-3; TRBD1 is a possible D gene (5 bases). This CDR3 is built from 15 residues. Germline V gene sequence: CDR1 SEHNR, CDR2 FQNEAQ (reference sequence). CDR3: CASSPDSGINQPQYF. The sequenced part of the CDR3 DNA is TGTGCCAGCAGCCCCGACAGTGGGATTAATCAGCCG. Full variable domain (outside the CDR3, taken from reference TRBV7-9 and TRBJ2-3): DTGVSQNPRHKITKRGQNVTFRCDPISEHNRLYWYRQTLGQGPEFLTYFQNEAQLEKSRLLSDRFSAERPKGSFSTLEIQRTEQGDSAMYLCASSPDSGINQPQYFGPGTRLTVL.

As for this clone: Read data end 3 residues before the CDR3 end; the end is taken from the germline J gene. The V gene is TRBV5-1, the J gene TRBJ1-2, with D possibly being TRBD1 (6 bases). Per germline, CDR1 SGHRS and CDR2 YFSETQ. CDR3 length: 14 residues. CDR3 DNA, as far as it was read: TGCGCCAGCAGCTTGGGTACAGGGCAGAGGGGC. It codes for CASSLGTGQRG. The whole CDR3 reads CASSLGTGQRGYTF.

With respect to this clone: The sequence runs out 3 residues before the end of the CDR3; the remainder is reconstructed from the germline J gene. The chain has TRBV6-1 and TRBJ1-1; TRBD1 aligns across 7 bases. This CDR3 is 12 amino acids long. Germline assignment: CDR1 MNHNS and CDR2 SASEGT. The sequenced part of the CDR3 DNA is TGTGCCAGCAGTGGACAGGGTTCGGAA. Translated: CASSGQGSE. The complete CDR3 sequence is CASSGQGSEAFF.

About this clone itself: Read sequence stops 3 residues before the CDR3 end, and the germline J gene provides the missing end. This chain uses TRBV30 with TRBJ1-1, with D unresolved. The CDR3 totals 13 residues. Germline CDR1 is GTSNPN and CDR2 is SVGIG (reference sequence). V shed 2 bases and J shed 3 bases, with 10 bases lying between them. CDR3 bases read: TGTGCCTGGAGTATAGGGCCCTACACTGAA. This sequence encodes CAWSIGPYTE. The CDR3 in its entirety is CAWSIGPYTEAFF.

About this clone: The CDR3 extends 3 residues past the end of the read, so its final part is completed from the germline J gene. J is TRBJ2-5 and V is TRBV11-2; possible D gene TRBD2, 6 bases. This CDR3 is 14 amino acids long. CDR1 SGHAT and CDR2 FQNNGV come from the germline V gene. The V gene lost 3 bases and the J gene lost 6 bases, with 14 bases spanning the gap. The sequenced CDR3 bases are TGTGCCAGCAGCTTCATAGGGGAGGAAAAGACC. It yields the protein CASSFIGEEKT. The entire CDR3 is CASSFIGEEKTQYF.

Concerning this clone itself: The read halts 3 residues ahead of the CDR3 end, with the missing end drawn from the germline J gene. This rearrangement joins TRBV29-1 to TRBJ1-1; 8 nucleotides line up with TRBD1. Germline V gene sequence: CDR1 SQVTM, CDR2 ANQGSEA. The J segment lost 1 base and the V segment lost 7 bases, leaving 8 bases of the junction unmatched. This CDR3 spans 14 amino acids. The sequenced part of the CDR3 DNA is TGCAGCGCGTCGCGGACAGGGAAGAACACTGAA. Protein sequence: CSASRTGKNTE. The whole CDR3 reads CSASRTGKNTEAFF. The complete variable domain, with remaining parts taken from reference TRBV29-1 and TRBJ1-1, reads SAVISQKPSRDICQRGTSLTIQCQVDSQVTMMFWYRQQPGQSLTLIATANQGSEATYESGFVIDKFPISRPNLTFSTLTVSNMSPEDSSIYLCSASRTGKNTEAFFGQGTRLTVV.

About this clone: The read halts 3 residues ahead of the CDR3 end, with the missing end drawn from the germline J gene. V and J are TRBV13 and TRBJ1-1, with TRBD1 matching 7 bases. The J segment lost 1 base and the V segment lost 2 bases, leaving 7 bases of the junction unmatched. Germline loops: CDR1 PRHDT, CDR2 FYEKMQ (reference sequence). The CDR3 is 16 residues long. Here the CDR3 reads CASSLRTGAKNTEAFF. CDR3 bases read: TGTGCCAGCAGCTTACGGACAGGAGCTAAGAACACTGAA.

On this clone: Read sequence stops 3 residues before the CDR3 end, and the germline J gene provides the missing end. The chain links TRBV5-1 to TRBJ1-6, with 7 bases lining up with TRBD1. V was pared by 0 bases and J by 5 bases, with 5 bases of the junction left unmatched. Looked up from germline, CDR1 is SGHRS and CDR2 is YFSETQ. The CDR3 has 16 amino acids. The part of the CDR3 DNA that was read is TGCGCCAGCAGCTTGGCGGGGACAGAAGATAATTCACCC. Protein product: CASSLAGTEDNSP. The whole CDR3 sequence reads CASSLAGTEDNSPLHF.

A note on this clone: The read is 3 residues too short to cover the CDR3 end, so that end is filled in from the germline J gene. The genes are TRBV2 and TRBJ2-5; TRBD2 matches 8 bases. J gave up 5 bases and V 8 bases, and 4 bases lay outside the gene matches. CDR3 size: 12 residues. Germline V gene lookup returns CDR1 SNHLY and CDR2 FYNNEI. The CDR3 reads CASQREFETQYF. Partial CDR3 DNA: TGTGCCAGCCAGCGGGAGTTTGAGACC.

A word on this clone: Read coverage stops 3 residues before the CDR3 terminus; the germline J gene supplies the remainder. This chain connects TRBV2 to TRBJ2-2, with D perhaps matching TRBD2 (7 bases). The CDR3 runs 13 residues. Germline V CDR1 and CDR2: SNHLY, FYNNEI. CDR3 region: CASSGERGGKLFF. The CDR3 bases that were read are TGTGCCAGCAGTGGGGAGAGGGGGGGGAAG.

CDR3 amino acids: CASSLGGWTDTYTF. CDR3 DNA (partial): TGTGCCAGCAGCTTAGGGGGGTGGACAGATACC. This chain joins TRBV11-2 and TRBJ1-2, with D possibly TRBD1 on 6 matching bases. The sequence runs out 3 residues before the end of the CDR3; the remainder is reconstructed from the germline J gene. This CDR3 is built from 14 residues. Per germline, CDR1 SGHAT and CDR2 FQNNGV.

Turning to this clone: The CDR3 end falls 3 residues outside the read, so it is completed with the germline J gene. The genes are TRBV7-2 and TRBJ2-2; D remains unclear. This CDR3 is built from 11 residues. Germline CDR1 and CDR2: SGHTA and FQGNSA. The V and J ends lost 4 bases and 7 bases respectively, with 4 bases between them. The DNA read from the CDR3 is TGTGCCAGCAGCTCTAGCGGGGAG. Its translation: CASSSSGE. The CDR3, in full, reads CASSSSGELFF.

On this clone itself: The CDR3 is cut off 3 residues early in the read; its end comes from the germline J gene. The chain joins TRBV5-6 to TRBJ1-1; no clear D gene. The CDR3 is made up of 12 amino acids. CDR1 is SGHDT and CDR2 is YYEEEE in the germline V gene. CDR3 sequence reads: CASSLAVGEAFF. The CDR3 bases that were read are TGTGCCAGCAGCTTGGCTGTGGGCGAA. Supplemented by reference TRBV5-6 and TRBJ1-1, the full variable domain reads DAGVTQSPTHLIKTRGQQVTLRCSPKSGHDTVSWYQQALGQGPQFIFQYYEEEERQRGNFPDRFSGHQFPNYSSELNVNALLLGDSALYLCASSLAVGEAFFGQGTRLTVV.

In the case of this clone: The read ends 3 residues shy of where the CDR3 ends; the end is completed using the germline J gene. The genes are TRBV4-2 and TRBJ1-4; D is possibly TRBD1 (6 bases). The CDR3 has 20 amino acids. From germline, CDR1 is LGHNA and CDR2 YNFKEQ. The part of the CDR3 DNA that was read is TGTGCCAGCAGCCTGTACCCCGGTCCGGGACAAGGATATGGGGCCAACGTA. Translation gives CASSLYPGPGQGYGANV. In full, the CDR3 reads CASSLYPGPGQGYGANVLFF.

Comments on this clone: The read falls 3 residues short of the CDR3 end, and the missing part is taken from the germline J gene. V and J are TRBV7-9 and TRBJ2-1; a possible D gene is TRBD2 (6 bases). Trimming removed 3 bases from V and 7 bases from J, with 13 bases in between. CDR3 length: 14 amino acids. Germline assignment: CDR1 SEHNR and CDR2 FQNEAQ (reference sequence). The CDR3 reads CASSFGGALNEQFF. CDR3 DNA (partial): TGTGCCAGCAGCTTCGGCGGGGCGCTAAATGAG.

A note on this clone: The read ends 3 residues before the CDR3 terminus; that terminus is restored from the germline J gene. The chain couples TRBV7-9 to TRBJ2-5, with D possibly TRBD1 on 6 matching bases. The V gene lost 5 bases and the J gene lost 3 bases, with 10 bases spanning the gap. Germline V lookup: CDR1 SEHNR, CDR2 FQNEAQ (reference sequence). This CDR3 spans 13 amino acids. This chain's CDR3 is CASSIGTKETQYF. The part of the CDR3 DNA that was read is TGTGCCAGCAGCATCGGGACAAAAGAGACC.

In the case of this clone: The read stops 3 residues short of the end of the CDR3; the missing end is completed from the germline J gene. This chain connects TRBV13 to TRBJ1-2; D perhaps matches TRBD1 (5 bases). Germline CDR1 reads PRHDT; CDR2 reads FYEKMQ (reference sequence). CDR3 length equals 17 residues. Trimming stripped 5 bases from V and 4 bases from J, with 23 bases between. The CDR3 bases that were read are TGTGCCAGCAGCCGTAGCTTAGGGGCAAGCAACTCCTATGGC. As protein: CASSRSLGASNSYG. The CDR3 in full is CASSRSLGASNSYGYTF.